This TCR beta chain was identified during a study of CD8 T cells in ankylosing spondylitis. Study-level findings and limits: Those disease-linked clones were CD8+; they were also relatively rare in peripheral blood. Disease-linked clones reportedly showed significant enrichment in matched ankylosing spondylitis synovial fluid. About eight highly homologous variants made up a TCR beta motif that seemed to typify ankylosing spondylitis blood.

This clonotype came up many times. Antigen specificity is unknown. Preparation of TCR beta libraries was done by quantitative 5'-RACE with molecular barcodes. Each CDR3 protein is one row after TCRdb ran MiXCR on the 5' RACE reads. The data show 450,000 to 550,000 distinct CDR3 sequences, with about 5.2% seen just once and under 4.5% held by the top ten. Trimming took 8 bases from V and 4 from J, leaving 11 bases between them. The CDR3 spans 11 residues. Germline lookup yields CDR1 DFQATT and CDR2 SNEGSKA (reference sequence). V usage is TRBV20-1 and J usage is TRBJ1-2; D gene uncertain. This TCR derives from a male donor with ankylosing spondylitis. Material: blood, either unsorted or a sorted T cell fraction (not recorded which). The CDR3 DNA reads TGCAGTCAAAACGGGCGCTATGGCTACACCTTC. Amino acids: CSQNGRYGYTF.